In its sample, the clone carrying this T cell receptor (beta chain) was seen many times. Its antigen is undetermined. This CDR3 is built from 11 residues. Trimming took off 5 bases at V and 9 bases at J, with 5 bases between the two ends. The germline V gene has CDR1 SNHLY and CDR2 FYNNEI. The PCR had 60 Vbeta and 13 Jbeta primers. TCRdb's table, derived via immunoSEQ multiplex PCR, lists solely in-frame clones and lacks some. Among fewer than 200,000 clones listed, 77% were seen once. The data stem from a study of cytomegalovirus exposure and HLA in healthy donors. Study conclusions and caveats: Association of some 18,000 TCR beta sequences with HLA alleles was found at 0.05 false discovery rate in a later analysis.

The TCR sequence derives from a male donor in good health and CMV-seropositive. The chain couples TRBV2 to TRBJ1-6, with no clear D. The sample taken for sequencing was PBMCs. The DNA of the CDR3 is TGTGCCAGCAGTCAGGTTTCACCCCTCCACTTT. Translation gives CASSQVSPLHF.